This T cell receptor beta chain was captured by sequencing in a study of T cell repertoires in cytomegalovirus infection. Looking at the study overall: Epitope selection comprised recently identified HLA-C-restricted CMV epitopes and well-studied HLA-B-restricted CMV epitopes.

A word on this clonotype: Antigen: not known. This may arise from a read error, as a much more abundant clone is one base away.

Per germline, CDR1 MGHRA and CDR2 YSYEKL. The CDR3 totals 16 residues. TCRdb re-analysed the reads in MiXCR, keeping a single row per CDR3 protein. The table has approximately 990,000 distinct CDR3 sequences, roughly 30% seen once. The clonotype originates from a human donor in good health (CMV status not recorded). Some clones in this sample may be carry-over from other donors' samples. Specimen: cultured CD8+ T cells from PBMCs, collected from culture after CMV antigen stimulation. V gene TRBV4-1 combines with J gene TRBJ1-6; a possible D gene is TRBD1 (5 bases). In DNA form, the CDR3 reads TGCGCCAACAGCCCCATCACGACAGAAGTTAATTCACCCCTCCACTTT. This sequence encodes CANSPITTEVNSPLHF.